Listed below are T cell receptor beta chains from one sample, sequenced in a study of T cells in localized non-small cell lung cancer. Generated by immunoSEQ multiplex PCR, the TCRdb table keeps only in-frame clones and is missing some. The table shows over 40,000 clones, with roughly 83% occurring only once. The sample in question was peripheral blood mononuclear cells, obtained before any cancer treatment. Receptors were obtained from a man aged 35-69 years with stage III lung adenocarcinoma. The CDR3 runs from the conserved cysteine through the conserved F or W. Each record gives: J gene, V gene, D gene, clone size, CDR3 protein, CDR3 DNA. A D gene is named only where the DNA matches it firmly. Some rows mark clone size as missing; the rest say once, few, many or name a class of expanded clone.

J: TRBJ2-5; V: TRBV10-2; D: TRBD1; size: -; CDR3: CASSEGTGVQETQYF; DNA: TGCGCCAGCAGTGAAGGGACAGGGGTCCAAGAGACCCAGTACTTC
J: TRBJ2-1; V: TRBV7-2; D: -; size: -; CDR3: CASSFLPYNEQFF; DNA: TGTGCCAGCAGCTTCTTACCTTACAATGAGCAGTTCTTC
J: TRBJ1-2; V: TRBV5-1; D: -; size: -; CDR3: CASSLEQGRDGYTF; DNA: TGCGCCAGCAGCTTGGAGCAGGGTAGGGATGGCTACACCTTC
J: TRBJ2-1; V: TRBV4-1; D: -; size: -; CDR3: CASSQDREWQFF; DNA: TGCGCCAGCAGCCAAGACAGGGAGTGGCAGTTCTTC
J: TRBJ2-5; V: TRBV5-1; D: TRBD2; size: -; CDR3: CASSSTSGTETQYF; DNA: TGCGCCAGCAGCTCGACTAGCGGGACGGAGACCCAGTACTTC
J: TRBJ2-1; V: TRBV7-9; D: TRBD2; size: -; CDR3: CASSLGRGGKDEQFF; DNA: TGTGCCAGCAGCTTAGGGCGGGGGGGCAAGGATGAGCAGTTCTTC
J: TRBJ1-2; V: TRBV5-1; D: TRBD1; size: few; CDR3: CASSLTGEGNYGYTF; DNA: TGCGCCAGCAGCTTGACAGGGGAGGGTAACTATGGCTACACCTTC
J: TRBJ1-5; V: TRBV18; D: -; size: once; CDR3: CASSPGGGRNQPQHF; DNA: TGTGCCAGCTCACCGGGGGGGGGCCGCAATCAGCCCCAGCATTTT
J: TRBJ2-3; V: TRBV14; D: -; size: -; CDR3: CASSQLLGADTQYF; DNA: TGTGCCAGCAGCCAACTACTAGGTGCAGATACGCAGTATTTT
J: TRBJ1-1; V: TRBV11-3; D: -; size: -; CDR3: CASSLGRGMNTEAFF; DNA: TGTGCCAGCAGCTTAGGCAGGGGCATGAACACTGAAGCTTTCTTT
J: TRBJ1-1; V: TRBV19; D: -; size: -; CDR3: CASSIEVISPRAEAFF; DNA: TGTGCCAGTAGTATAGAAGTCATCTCCCCCCGGGCTGAAGCTTTCTTT
J: TRBJ1-6; V: TRBV4-1; D: -; size: -; CDR3: CASSQDGTGTPLHF; DNA: TGCGCCAGCAGCCAAGATGGGACTGGGACACCCCTCCACTTT
J: TRBJ2-5; V: TRBV7-2; D: TRBD1; size: -; CDR3: CASSLDGQGVGTQYF; DNA: TGTGCCAGCAGCTTGGACGGACAGGGGGTCGGAACCCAGTACTTC
J: TRBJ2-1; V: TRBV11-2; D: TRBD2; size: -; CDR3: CASSFSGGANYNEQFF; DNA: TGTGCCAGCAGCTTTAGCGGGGGGGCTAACTACAATGAGCAGTTCTTC
J: TRBJ1-1; V: TRBV19; D: -; size: few; CDR3: CASSITGQTEAFF; DNA: TGTGCCAGTAGTATAACAGGTCAAACTGAAGCTTTCTTT
J: TRBJ1-2; V: TRBV5-6; D: -; size: -; CDR3: CASSLGSDYGYTF; DNA: TGTGCCAGCAGCTTAGGGAGTGACTATGGCTACACCTTC
J: TRBJ2-7; V: TRBV7-9; D: -; size: many; CDR3: CASSLGGAVYEQYF; DNA: TGTGCCAGCAGCTTAGGGGGGGCAGTTTACGAGCAGTACTTC
J: TRBJ1-1; V: TRBV19; D: TRBD1; size: -; CDR3: CATSSGGLNTEAFF; DNA: TGTGCCACGAGCTCAGGGGGGTTGAACACTGAAGCTTTCTTT
J: TRBJ2-7; V: TRBV7-9; D: -; size: -; CDR3: CASSSDYEQYF; DNA: TGTGCCAGCAGCTCTGACTACGAGCAGTACTTC
J: TRBJ1-1; V: TRBV19; D: -; size: -; CDR3: CASSVQGQRGAFF; DNA: TGTGCCAGTAGTGTCCAGGGCCAGAGGGGTGCTTTCTTT
J: TRBJ2-3; V: TRBV7-9; D: -; size: -; CDR3: CASSLDADADTQYF; DNA: TGTGCCAGCAGCTTAGACGCAGATGCAGATACGCAGTATTTT
J: TRBJ2-7; V: TRBV11-2; D: -; size: -; CDR3: CASSFDSLGVGYEQYF; DNA: TGTGCCAGCAGCTTCGATTCACTAGGGGTCGGCTACGAGCAGTACTTC
J: TRBJ2-2; V: TRBV23-1; D: TRBD1; size: once; CDR3: CASGPIPGQGNTGELFF; DNA: TGCGCCAGCGGACCAATCCCGGGACAGGGAAACACCGGGGAGCTGTTTTTT
J: TRBJ1-6; V: TRBV2; D: -; size: few; CDR3: CASSEHAPGSPLHF; DNA: TGTGCCAGCAGTGAACACGCACCGGGGTCACCCCTCCACTTT
J: TRBJ2-3; V: TRBV19; D: -; size: -; CDR3: CASSIGGYSTDTQYF; DNA: TGTGCCAGTAGTATCGGTGGGTACTCCACAGATACGCAGTATTTT
J: TRBJ2-1; V: TRBV7-2; D: TRBD2; size: -; CDR3: CASSVAGGINNEQFF; DNA: TGTGCCAGCAGCGTAGCGGGGGGAATAAACAATGAGCAGTTCTTC
J: TRBJ1-2; V: TRBV6-5; D: TRBD1; size: -; CDR3: CASTGTGFGYTF; DNA: TGTGCCAGCACCGGGACAGGGTTTGGCTACACCTTC
J: TRBJ2-4; V: TRBV5-6; D: TRBD1; size: few; CDR3: CASSLYWDSQNIQYF; DNA: TGTGCCAGCAGCCTTTATTGGGACAGTCAAAACATTCAGTACTTC
J: TRBJ2-2; V: TRBV5-1; D: -; size: -; CDR3: CASSLLEIQNTGELFF; DNA: TGCGCCAGCAGCTTATTGGAGATACAGAACACCGGGGAGCTGTTTTTT
J: TRBJ1-4; V: TRBV2; D: -; size: -; CDR3: CASRRTVFATNEKLFF; DNA: TGTGCCAGCAGAAGGACCGTATTTGCAACTAATGAAAAACTGTTTTTT
J: TRBJ1-1; V: TRBV7-3; D: -; size: -; CDR3: CASSPGRGTEAFF; DNA: TGTGCCAGCAGCCCCGGCAGGGGCACTGAAGCTTTCTTT
J: TRBJ2-3; V: TRBV19; D: TRBD2; size: -; CDR3: CASKLAGVTDTQYF; DNA: TGTGCCAGTAAGTTAGCGGGGGTCACAGATACGCAGTATTTT
J: TRBJ1-6; V: TRBV5-1; D: TRBD1; size: -; CDR3: CASSDPGQPTNSPLHF; DNA: TGCGCCAGCAGCGACCCGGGACAGCCGACGAATTCACCCCTCCACTTT
J: TRBJ2-7; V: TRBV27; D: TRBD1; size: -; CDR3: CASSPGTGYEQYF; DNA: TGTGCCAGCAGTCCTGGGACAGGGTACGAGCAGTACTTC
J: TRBJ1-5; V: TRBV7-2; D: -; size: -; CDR3: CASSLATALEQPQHF; DNA: TGTGCCAGCAGCTTAGCCACAGCATTGGAACAGCCCCAGCATTTT
J: TRBJ2-1; V: TRBV5-1; D: TRBD2; size: once; CDR3: CASSPGPSSGDNEQFF; DNA: TGCGCCAGCAGCCCCGGGCCGAGTAGCGGGGACAATGAGCAGTTCTTC